The clone carrying this T cell receptor (beta chain) was seen at least ten times. Its target is unknown. This sample is part of a study of T cells in Graves' hyperthyroidism and ophthalmopathy. Regarding the study as a whole: Most thyroid clonotypes that were expanded above 0.001 also turned up in blood.

RNA transcripts served as the template for amplifying TCR beta CDR3 regions. RT-PCR in the first round (using the HTBI primer set) targeted the TCR CDR3. TCRdb used MiXCR to reprocess the multiplex PCR reads, holding one entry per CDR3 protein. The table includes hundreds of thousands of distinct CDR3 sequences, about 15% detected once. The receptor was isolated from a young man with Graves' ophthalmopathy. Sequencing was done on a sample of blood.

CDR3 in DNA: TGTGCCAGTAGTCTTAACAGGGGGTTGAACACTGAAGCTTTCTTT. Translating gives CASSLNRGLNTEAFF. The chain combines TRBV19 with TRBJ1-1; 8 nucleotides line up with TRBD1. The CDR3 runs to 15 residues. The J segment lost 0 bases and the V segment lost 5 bases, leaving 5 bases of the junction unmatched. CDR1 LNHDA and CDR2 SQIVND come from the germline V gene (reference sequence).